A single sample gave rise to the 21 T cell receptor beta chains below, sequenced in a study of PD-1 blockade in classical Hodgkin lymphoma. Documented time point: cycle 4 day 1 (C4D1), after five to seven weeks of nivolumab. Relapse after autologous stem cell transplantation occurred in every patient, and brentuximab vedotin exposure varied. Sequencing used immunoSEQ multiplex PCR; TCRdb keeps in-frame clones, though not all of them. The sample has roughly 50,000 clones; almost 90% are singletons. Source: peripheral blood mononuclear cells (PBMCs), taken before the fourth cycle of nivolumab. These receptors were taken from a human donor with classical Hodgkin lymphoma.

This clone was counted ten times or more. The genes are TRBV19 and TRBJ1-1; no clear D. With 5 bases removed from V and 2 bases from J, the gap between germline ends came to 9 bases. Germline V CDR1 and CDR2: LNHDA, SQIVND (reference sequence). CDR3 length equals 13 residues. Written as DNA, the CDR3 is TGTGCCAGTAGTTATAATTCCAACACTGAAGCTTTCTTT. Translation: CASSYNSNTEAFF.

V gene TRBV2 combines with J gene TRBJ1-4, with unresolved D. The CDR3 contains 13 residues. V lost 2 bases, J lost 8 bases, and 9 bases lay in between. The germline V gene encodes CDR1 SNHLY and CDR2 FYNNEI. In DNA, the CDR3 is TGTGCCAGCAGTGAACCTCCGGTGGAAAAACTGTTTTTT. Translating gives CASSEPPVEKLFF. Looking up the rest from reference TRBV2 and TRBJ1-4 gives the full variable domain: EPEVTQTPSHQVTQMGQEVILRCVPISNHLYFYWYRQILGQKVEFLVSFYNNEISEKSEIFDDQFSVERPDGSNFTLKIRSTKLEDSAMYFCASSEPPVEKLFFGSGTQLSVL.

Note on this clone: The sample holds other DNA sequences that translate to the same CDR3. The chain links TRBV7-9 to TRBJ2-1; 13 bases are shared with TRBD2. This CDR3 spans 17 amino acids. Germline lookup yields CDR1 SEHNR and CDR2 FQNEAQ (reference sequence). Losses at the gene ends were 5 bases for V and 0 bases for J; bases not matched to a gene: 4. CDR3 sequence (DNA): TGTGCCAGCAGCACCAGACTAGCGGGAGGCTCCTACAATGAGCAGTTCTTC. Translating gives CASSTRLAGGSYNEQFF.

The chain carries TRBV6-5 and TRBJ1-5, with D perhaps matching TRBD1 (6 bases). Germline lookup yields CDR1 MNHEY and CDR2 SVGAGI. Trimming removed 10 bases from V and 2 bases from J, with 18 bases in between. The CDR3 consists of 15 residues. The CDR3 reads CATSREGGGNQPQHF. The CDR3 region has the DNA TGTGCCACTTCTCGGGAGGGGGGAGGCAATCAGCCCCAGCATTTT.

The V and J genes are TRBV15 and TRBJ2-7; D not resolved. This CDR3 has 15 amino acids. Germline CDR1 is LNHNV and CDR2 is YYDKDF (reference sequence). Trimming removed 1 base from V and 13 bases from J, with 23 bases in between. CDR3 residues: CATSRGPQGTFQAYF. The CDR3 DNA is TGTGCCACCAGCAGAGGTCCCCAAGGAACATTTCAGGCCTACTTC.

This clone is a singleton in its sample. The rearrangement uses TRBV29-1 and TRBJ1-3; D not resolved. Germline V CDR1 and CDR2: SQVTM, ANQGSEA. V lost 1 base and J lost 4, with 8 bases in between. This CDR3 is 13 amino acids long. Here the CDR3 reads CSVEGRRGNTIYF. CDR3 sequence (DNA): TGCAGCGTTGAAGGACGGAGAGGAAACACCATATATTTT.

The chain carries TRBV6-6 and TRBJ2-1; no clear D. V gave up 6 bases and J gave up 10 bases, with 10 bases separating them. Germline V gene lookup returns CDR1 MNHNY and CDR2 SVGAGI (reference sequence). There are 11 residues in the CDR3. This chain's CDR3 is CASSETREQFF. The CDR3 DNA follows: TGTGCCAGCAGCGAGACGCGGGAGCAGTTCTTC.

The chain employs TRBV28 and TRBJ2-7, with TRBD1 as a possible D gene (6 bases). This CDR3 comprises 15 residues. With 7 bases removed from V and 0 bases from J, the gap between germline ends came to 16 bases. Germline V gene lookup returns CDR1 MDHEN and CDR2 SYDVKM. The CDR3 sequence: CASTIGQKGSYEQYF. CDR3 DNA: TGTGCCAGCACCATTGGACAGAAGGGCTCCTACGAGCAGTACTTC.

In regard to this clone: Other nucleotide sequences in the sample specify the same CDR3. This sequence joins TRBV19 and TRBJ2-5; TRBD2 agrees at 7 bases. Per germline, CDR1 LNHDA and CDR2 SQIVND (reference sequence). V was clipped by 5 bases and J by 0 bases; unmatched bases: 27. This CDR3 contains 22 residues. As DNA, the CDR3 is TGTGCCAGTAGTGCCCTCCGGTTATTCCCGTGGGTAGGAGCGGGAAACCAAGAGACCCAGTACTTC. As protein: CASSALRLFPWVGAGNQETQYF.

This clone was counted a single time. Written as DNA, the CDR3 is TGTGCCAGCAGCTTGGAAGCAGCCAAAAACATTCAGTACTTC. Translating it yields CASSLEAAKNIQYF. The chain couples TRBV5-5 to TRBJ2-4; D call uncertain. CDR1 is SGHKS and CDR2 is YYEKEE in the germline V gene (reference sequence). The CDR3 consists of 14 residues. V lost 0 bases and J 0 bases, leaving 4 bases between the germline ends.

The chain uses TRBV5-4 and TRBJ1-3, with D possibly TRBD1 on 5 matching bases. Trimming pared 0 bases from V and 0 bases from J, leaving 13 bases between. The CDR3 contains 17 residues. Germline V lookup: CDR1 SGHNT, CDR2 YYREEE (reference sequence). The CDR3 sequence is CASSLVREGSSGNTIYF. The CDR3 DNA is TGTGCCAGCAGCTTGGTCCGAGAGGGGAGCTCTGGAAACACCATATATTTT.

The CDR3 sequence: CASSLGTSMETQYF. CDR3 in DNA: TGTGCCAGCAGCTTAGGGACTAGCATGGAGACCCAGTACTTC. The gene calls are TRBV7-9 and TRBJ2-5; 8 bases are shared with TRBD2. CDR1 is SEHNR, CDR2 FQNEAQ, per germline (reference sequence). The CDR3 runs to 14 residues. J was trimmed by 5 bases and V by 1 base; bases with no gene match: 3.

The rearrangement links TRBV2 to TRBJ2-4; D not certain. V was clipped by 3 bases and J by 0 bases, with 15 bases between them. Germline loops: CDR1 SNHLY, CDR2 FYNNEI. This CDR3 is 17 amino acids long. CDR3 in DNA: TGTGCCAGCAGTGAGGGCCACCGTAGACTAGCCAAAAACATTCAGTACTTC. The encoded protein is CASSEGHRRLAKNIQYF.

V gene TRBV7-9 combines with J gene TRBJ1-1, with TRBD1 as a possible D gene (5 bases). Trimming stripped 8 bases from V and 5 bases from J, with 18 bases between. Germline V lookup: CDR1 SEHNR, CDR2 FQNEAQ (reference sequence). The CDR3 spans 14 residues. In DNA, the CDR3 is TGTGCCAGCTCCGGTCAGGGAGGGGTGACTGAAGCTTTCTTT. Protein sequence: CASSGQGGVTEAFF.

The chain links TRBV19 to TRBJ2-7; 10 positions agree with TRBD2. This CDR3 has 15 amino acids. Looked up from germline, CDR1 is LNHDA and CDR2 is SQIVND (reference sequence). The trim removed 2 bases at V and 2 bases at J, leaving 3 bases unmatched. CDR3 loop: CASSISGRGTYEQYF. In nucleotides, the CDR3 is TGTGCCAGTAGTATAAGCGGGAGGGGAACCTACGAGCAGTACTTC.

The chain uses TRBV11-2 and TRBJ2-3; D might be TRBD1 or TRBD2, each matching 5 bases. There are 18 residues in the CDR3. Germline CDR1 SGHAT, CDR2 FQNNGV. V shed 2 bases and J shed 0 bases, with 18 bases lying between them. The CDR3 is CASSLPRGEAESTDTQYF. The CDR3 DNA sequence: TGTGCCAGCAGCTTACCCCGAGGGGAAGCGGAGAGCACAGATACGCAGTATTTT.

The chain recombines TRBV5-6 with TRBJ2-3; unclear D gene. V lost 1 base and J 4 bases, leaving 7 bases between the germline ends. CDR3 length: 13 residues. In germline, CDR1 is SGHDT, CDR2 YYEEEE. CDR3 sequence: CASSLRHADTQYF. The CDR3 DNA follows: TGTGCCAGCAGCTTGAGGCACGCAGATACGCAGTATTTT.

This clone was detected only once. This rearrangement joins TRBV10-3 to TRBJ1-1; D perhaps matches TRBD1 (5 bases). The CDR3 extends over 15 amino acids. Trimming shortened V by 2 bases and J by 1 base, and 11 bases separated the two germline ends. CDR1 and CDR2 (germline): ENHRY, SYGVKD. CDR3 nucleotides: TGTGCCATCAGTGAGCCGATGACAGCGAACACTGAAGCTTTCTTT. Amino acids: CAISEPMTANTEAFF.

This clone was observed once. The V call is TRBV10-2, the J call TRBJ2-3; no reliable D call. Germline CDR1 is WSHSY and CDR2 is SAAADI. This CDR3 spans 13 amino acids. Trimming cost V 5 bases and J 0 bases, with 6 bases left between them. The CDR3: CASSRYSTDTQYF. Written as DNA, the CDR3 is TGCGCCAGCAGTAGATACAGCACAGATACGCAGTATTTT.

This rearrangement joins TRBV10-1 to TRBJ2-3; either TRBD1 or TRBD2 may supply D (6 bases each). Per germline, CDR1 WNHNN and CDR2 SYGVQD (reference sequence). The V and J ends lost 3 bases and 2 bases respectively, with 15 bases between them. This CDR3 has 16 residues. In nucleotides, the CDR3 is TGCGCCAGCAGTGATACGGGGGCTGGAAACACAGATACGCAGTATTTT. Translated, it gives CASSDTGAGNTDTQYF.

V is TRBV5-1 and J is TRBJ1-2, with 9 bases identical to TRBD1. This CDR3 comprises 16 residues. V shed 1 base, J shed 1 base, and the junction held 5 bases outside the gene matches. CDR1 SGHRS and CDR2 YFSETQ come from the germline V gene. CDR3 sequence (DNA): TGCGCCAGCAGCTTGACCCGGACAGGGGATAACTATGGCTACACCTTC. Protein sequence: CASSLTRTGDNYGYTF.